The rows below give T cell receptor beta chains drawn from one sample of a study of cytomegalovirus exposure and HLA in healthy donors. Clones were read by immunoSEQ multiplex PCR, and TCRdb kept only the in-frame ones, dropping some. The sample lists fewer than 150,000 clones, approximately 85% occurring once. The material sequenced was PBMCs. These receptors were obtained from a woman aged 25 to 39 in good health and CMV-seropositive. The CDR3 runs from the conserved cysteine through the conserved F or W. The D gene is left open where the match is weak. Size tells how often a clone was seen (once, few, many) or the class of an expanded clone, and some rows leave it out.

CDR3 DNA: TGTGCCAGCAGCTTCGGGACAGGGGGCACGCGGCACTATGGCTACACCTTC; CDR3 protein: CASSFGTGGTRHYGYTF; clone size: .; D gene: TRBD1; J gene: TRBJ1-2; V gene: TRBV9
CDR3 DNA: TGTGCCAGCGGCCCATATGCGGGGGGGCCGGATGAGCAGTTCTTC; CDR3 protein: CASGPYAGGPDEQFF; clone size: once; D gene: TRBD2; J gene: TRBJ2-1; V gene: TRBV9
CDR3 DNA: TGTGCCAGCAGCCGAAGACAGGTCATGAACACTGAAGCTTTCTTT; CDR3 protein: CASSRRQVMNTEAFF; clone size: .; D gene: .; J gene: TRBJ1-1; V gene: TRBV11-2
CDR3 DNA: TGTGCCAGCAGTGAATTAAGGCGGGACAGGGAAAGACTGTTTTTT; CDR3 protein: CASSELRRDRERLFF; clone size: .; D gene: TRBD1; J gene: TRBJ1-4; V gene: TRBV25-1
CDR3 DNA: TGCGCCAGCAGTGAGTTACTGGGACAGGGCAACGAGCAGTACTTC; CDR3 protein: CASSELLGQGNEQYF; clone size: .; D gene: TRBD1; J gene: TRBJ2-7; V gene: TRBV10-2
CDR3 DNA: TGTGCCAGCAGCTTAGTGTCAGGGGCTACTGAAGCTTTCTTT; CDR3 protein: CASSLVSGATEAFF; clone size: .; D gene: .; J gene: TRBJ1-1; V gene: TRBV11-2
CDR3 DNA: TGTGCCAGCAGCTCCCGGGCCCAGGGGGGCTACACCTTC; CDR3 protein: CASSSRAQGGYTF; clone size: .; D gene: .; J gene: TRBJ1-2; V gene: TRBV7-9
CDR3 DNA: TGCGCCAGCAGCTTGTCCTTGGACAGGGGGCTTTACGAGCAGTACTTC; CDR3 protein: CASSLSLDRGLYEQYF; clone size: .; D gene: TRBD1; J gene: TRBJ2-7; V gene: TRBV5-1
CDR3 DNA: TGCAGTGCAAATGACAGAGCTGAAGCTTTCTTT; CDR3 protein: CSANDRAEAFF; clone size: .; D gene: .; J gene: TRBJ1-1; V gene: TRBV20-1
CDR3 DNA: TGTGCCAGCAGCTTGGGGGGGGGCACTGAAGCTTTCTTT; CDR3 protein: CASSLGGGTEAFF; clone size: .; D gene: .; J gene: TRBJ1-1; V gene: TRBV7-3
CDR3 DNA: TGTGCCAGCAGCACTAGGGGCGGGGTGGGGCATTTGGTAAGCTTC; CDR3 protein: CASSTRGGVGHLVSF; clone size: few; D gene: .; J gene: TRBJ2-7; V gene: TRBV7-9
CDR3 DNA: TGTGCCAGCAGCTTTGGAGCGAACACCGGGGAGCTGTTTTTT; CDR3 protein: CASSFGANTGELFF; clone size: .; D gene: .; J gene: TRBJ2-2; V gene: TRBV5-8
CDR3 DNA: TGTGCCAGCTCACCAGACTCCAGCAATGAGCAGTTCTTC; CDR3 protein: CASSPDSSNEQFF; clone size: .; D gene: .; J gene: TRBJ2-1; V gene: TRBV18
CDR3 DNA: TGTGCCAGCTTCGAGCGGGGTGCCTACGAGCAGTACTTC; CDR3 protein: CASFERGAYEQYF; clone size: .; D gene: TRBD2; J gene: TRBJ2-7; V gene: TRBV5-4
CDR3 DNA: TGTGCCAGTCGGGCTAGCCTACAGTCAGATGAGCAGTTCTTC; CDR3 protein: CASRASLQSDEQFF; clone size: .; D gene: .; J gene: TRBJ2-1; V gene: TRBV9
CDR3 DNA: TGTGCCTGGAGTGTACCTCACCGGGGACAGGGGGCGCGGAAAGGTCAGCCCCAGCATTTT; CDR3 protein: CAWSVPHRGQGARKGQPQHF; clone size: .; D gene: TRBD1; J gene: TRBJ1-5; V gene: TRBV30
CDR3 DNA: TGTGCCAGCAGTCGACTAACTGAAGCTTTCTTT; CDR3 protein: CASSRLTEAFF; clone size: .; D gene: .; J gene: TRBJ1-1; V gene: TRBV6-1
CDR3 DNA: TGTGCCGACTCGACAGGGAAAGAGGAAAAACTGTTTTTT; CDR3 protein: CADSTGKEEKLFF; clone size: .; D gene: TRBD1; J gene: TRBJ1-4; V gene: TRBV30
CDR3 DNA: TGTGCCAGCTCACCACTCCTAGCGGGAACCGGCGGTGATGAGCAGTTCTTC; CDR3 protein: CASSPLLAGTGGDEQFF; clone size: few; D gene: TRBD2; J gene: TRBJ2-1; V gene: TRBV18
CDR3 DNA: TGTGCCAACTCAACAGGGAACACTGAAGCTTTCTTT; CDR3 protein: CANSTGNTEAFF; clone size: .; D gene: .; J gene: TRBJ1-1; V gene: TRBV2
CDR3 DNA: TGCGCCAGCAGCTTGGAACAGGTCAATCCGGGCACTGAAGCTTTCTTT; CDR3 protein: CASSLEQVNPGTEAFF; clone size: .; D gene: .; J gene: TRBJ1-1; V gene: TRBV5-1
CDR3 DNA: TGTGCCATCAGTGAACAGGGGGGCACTGAAGCTTTCTTT; CDR3 protein: CAISEQGGTEAFF; clone size: .; D gene: TRBD1; J gene: TRBJ1-1; V gene: TRBV10-3
CDR3 DNA: TGCGCCAGCAGCCCCAATGCAGGGACTGAAGCTTTCTTT; CDR3 protein: CASSPNAGTEAFF; clone size: few; D gene: .; J gene: TRBJ1-1; V gene: TRBV5-1
CDR3 DNA: TGTGCCAGCAGCTTGGTGGGACTTAGCAATCAGCCCCAGCATTTT; CDR3 protein: CASSLVGLSNQPQHF; clone size: .; D gene: .; J gene: TRBJ1-5; V gene: TRBV5-8
CDR3 DNA: TGTGCCAGTAGGCAGGGGCTTGGGCTCTACGAGCAGTACTTC; CDR3 protein: CASRQGLGLYEQYF; clone size: once; D gene: .; J gene: TRBJ2-7; V gene: TRBV19
CDR3 DNA: TGTGCCAGCAGTTTATCCCAGGGAGGGGTTTGGACTTTCTTT; CDR3 protein: CASSLSQGGVWTFF; clone size: once; D gene: .; J gene: TRBJ1-1; V gene: TRBV27
CDR3 DNA: TGTGCCAGCAGCTTGAAGGGGACACCTTATGGCTACACCTTC; CDR3 protein: CASSLKGTPYGYTF; clone size: .; D gene: .; J gene: TRBJ1-2; V gene: TRBV5-4
CDR3 DNA: TGTGCCACCTCTCAGGGTTCCGAGCAGTACTTC; CDR3 protein: CATSQGSEQYF; clone size: .; D gene: .; J gene: TRBJ2-7; V gene: TRBV6-5
CDR3 DNA: TGTGCCAGCAGCGTAGTGGGACTAGACTACAATGAGCAGTTCTTC; CDR3 protein: CASSVVGLDYNEQFF; clone size: .; D gene: TRBD2; J gene: TRBJ2-1; V gene: TRBV9